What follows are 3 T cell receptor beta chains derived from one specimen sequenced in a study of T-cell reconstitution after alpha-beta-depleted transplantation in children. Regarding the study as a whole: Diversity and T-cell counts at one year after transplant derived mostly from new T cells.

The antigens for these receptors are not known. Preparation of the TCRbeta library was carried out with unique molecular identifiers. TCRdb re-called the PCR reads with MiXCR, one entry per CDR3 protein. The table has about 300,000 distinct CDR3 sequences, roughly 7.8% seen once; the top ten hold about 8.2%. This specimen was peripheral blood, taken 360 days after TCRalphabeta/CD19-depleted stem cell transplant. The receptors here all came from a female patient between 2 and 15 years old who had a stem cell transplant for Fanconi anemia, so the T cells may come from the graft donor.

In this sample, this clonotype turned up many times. CDR3 amino acids: CASSLQRRDTQYF. The CDR3 DNA follows: TGTGCCAGCAGCTTACAACGACGGGATACGCAGTATTTT. The V gene is TRBV7-3, the J gene TRBJ2-3; D remains ambiguous. V gave up 2 bases and J gave up 6 bases, with 9 bases separating them. The CDR3 contains 13 residues. From germline, CDR1 is SGHTA and CDR2 FQGTGA.

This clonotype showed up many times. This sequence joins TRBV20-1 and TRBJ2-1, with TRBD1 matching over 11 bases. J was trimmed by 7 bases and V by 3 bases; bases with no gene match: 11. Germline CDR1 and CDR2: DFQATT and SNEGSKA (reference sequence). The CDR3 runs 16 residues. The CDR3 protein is CSASGGQGALGNEQFF. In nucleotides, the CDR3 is TGCAGTGCTAGTGGCGGACAGGGGGCTCTGGGGAATGAGCAGTTCTTC.

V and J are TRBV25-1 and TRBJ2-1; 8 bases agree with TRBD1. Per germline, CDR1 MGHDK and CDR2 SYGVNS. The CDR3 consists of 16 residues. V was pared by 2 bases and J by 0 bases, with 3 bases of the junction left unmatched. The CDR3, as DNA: TGTGCCAGCAGTGAACGGACAGGGTTCTCCTACAATGAGCAGTTCTTC. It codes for CASSERTGFSYNEQFF.